The clone carrying this T cell receptor (beta chain) has more than one count but fewer than ten. V was shortened by 5 bases and J by 7 bases, with 12 bases between the two germline ends. This CDR3 has 13 amino acids. The germline V gene has CDR1 SEHNR and CDR2 FQNEAQ (reference sequence). TCRdb re-derived calls from the RT-PCR reads in MiXCR, one entry per CDR3 protein. The data show about 700,000 distinct CDR3 sequences, 12% to 15% seen once. The TCR was taken from a female donor in good health, serving as a healthy control. The chain joins TRBV7-9 to TRBJ2-1, with D possibly being TRBD1 (6 bases). The source material was memory CD4+ T cells from blood. CDR3 in amino acids: CASSPGALNEQFF. DNA of the CDR3: TGTGCCAGCAGCCCAGGGGCCCTAAATGAGCAGTTCTTC.